The 7 T cell receptor beta chains below come from one sample, sequenced in a study of blood T cell repertoires in COVID-19 (dated by TCRdb to the early 2020s). The library was produced with the immunoSEQ multiplex PCR assay. What TCRdb holds here is the immuneACCESS table cut down to in-frame rearrangements. Part of the clones is not present; checked against another copy, under half of the missing clones reflect an unresolved V gene, and the others are unexplained. The sample records approximately 230,000 clones, about nine tenths of which are singletons. 6.3% of the sample is held by the ten biggest clonotypes. Sequenced material: peripheral blood. Every receptor here comes from a woman aged 30 to 39 with COVID-19, enrolled during active disease.

The chain recombines TRBV29-1 with TRBJ2-5; the D gene is possibly TRBD1 (6 bases). The germline gives CDR1 SQVTM, CDR2 ANQGSEA. Between the trimmed V and J ends, which lost 5 bases and 1 base, there was a span of 20 bases. CDR3 length: 16 residues. Here the CDR3 reads CSVPFWDIIIQETQYF. The CDR3 coding sequence is TGCAGCGTTCCCTTTTGGGACATAATTATCCAAGAGACCCAGTACTTC.

The chain employs TRBV24-1 and TRBJ2-6, with TRBD1 matching 7 bases. Trimming cost V 3 bases and J 0 bases; bases outside gene matches: 7. Looked up from germline, CDR1 is KGHDR and CDR2 is SFDVKD. This CDR3 region has 18 residues. The DNA of the CDR3 is TGTGCCACCAGTGATCCCACGGACAGGTCCTCTGGGGCCAACGTCCTGACTTTC. Translating gives CATSDPTDRSSGANVLTF.

The chain employs TRBV14 and TRBJ2-1; 8 nucleotides align to TRBD2. The CDR3 spans 17 residues. Per germline, CDR1 SGHDN and CDR2 FVKESK. The J segment lost 2 bases and the V segment lost 0 bases, leaving 6 bases of the junction unmatched. In DNA, the CDR3 is TGTGCCAGCAGCCAAGAACTAGCGGCCCCAGCCTACAATGAGCAGTTCTTC. Protein sequence: CASSQELAAPAYNEQFF.

The chain uses TRBV2 and TRBJ2-2; 8 bases line up with TRBD1. Germline trimming cut 7 bases from V and 0 bases from J; bases unmatched to any gene: 1. The germline V gene encodes CDR1 SNHLY and CDR2 FYNNEI. The CDR3 contains 14 residues. The CDR3 is CASKGQANTGELFF. The CDR3 region has the DNA TGTGCCAGCAAGGGACAGGCGAACACCGGGGAGCTGTTTTTT. Supplemented by reference TRBV2 and TRBJ2-2, the full variable domain reads EPEVTQTPSHQVTQMGQEVILRCVPISNHLYFYWYRQILGQKVEFLVSFYNNEISEKSEIFDDQFSVERPDGSNFTLKIRSTKLEDSAMYFCASKGQANTGELFFGEGSRLTVL.

The chain joins TRBV2 to TRBJ1-2; a weak D match, TRBD1 (6 bases). From germline, CDR1 is SNHLY and CDR2 FYNNEI. Trimming pared 5 bases from V and 2 bases from J, leaving 12 bases between. The CDR3 is made up of 14 amino acids. The DNA of the CDR3 is TGTGCCAGCAGTTCTGACAGGAACAACTATGGCTACACCTTC. Translated, it gives CASSSDRNNYGYTF. Based on the CDR3 plus reference TRBV2 and TRBJ1-2, the full variable domain is EPEVTQTPSHQVTQMGQEVILRCVPISNHLYFYWYRQILGQKVEFLVSFYNNEISEKSEIFDDQFSVERPDGSNFTLKIRSTKLEDSAMYFCASSSDRNNYGYTFGSGTRLTVV.

The chain is built from TRBV10-1 and TRBJ2-1; 8 nucleotides agree with TRBD2. Germline lookup yields CDR1 WNHNN and CDR2 SYGVQD (reference sequence). The CDR3 sequence is 17 residues long. V trimming: 6 bases; J trimming: 8 bases; junction bases outside the gene matches: 18. The CDR3 region is CASSDPSAGAGGDEQFF. CDR3 nucleotide sequence: TGCGCCAGCAGCGATCCAAGTGCGGGGGCGGGAGGTGATGAGCAGTTCTTC.

The V gene is TRBV6-6, the J gene TRBJ1-2; 9 nucleotides align to TRBD1. V dropped 0 bases and J dropped 6; count of bases not matched to a gene: 8. In germline, CDR1 is MNHNY, CDR2 SVGAGI (reference sequence). The CDR3 has 16 amino acids. The CDR3 bases are TGTGCCAGCAGTTACTCCCGGGACAGGGAGGAGGATGGCTACACCTTC. Its translation: CASSYSRDREEDGYTF.